The rows below give T cell receptor beta chains drawn from one sample of a study of T-cell memory formation after mild COVID-19. One entry per CDR3 protein, called by TCRdb with MiXCR from the 5' RACE reads. The sample has fewer than 400,000 distinct CDR3 sequences; about a sixth are singletons. The sequencing sample was made of PBMCs or a T cell subset sorted from them (not recorded which). The receptors were sampled from a man between 18 and 35 years old who had mild COVID-19 (a few samples of this study predate the infection). Cell type and time point are not known. CDR3s include the opening cysteine and the closing phenylalanine or tryptophan. The D gene is left open where the match is weak. Clone size is shown for a subset of rows, as once, few, many or a class of expanded clone.

V,size,J,D,CDR3,DNA
TRBV10-3,once,TRBJ1-6,-,CAISAQGSLGSPLHF,TGTGCCATCAGTGCCCAGGGCAGTTTGGGTTCACCCCTCCACTTT
TRBV2,-,TRBJ2-2,-,CASSEFAGMGSTGELFF,TGTGCCAGCAGTGAATTTGCAGGGATGGGGAGCACCGGGGAGCTGTTTTTT
TRBV11-3,few,TRBJ1-6,-,CASSPGPSVSPLHF,TGTGCCAGCAGCCCGGGACCGAGTGTGTCACCCCTCCACTTT
TRBV19,few,TRBJ2-3,-,CASSIVTKGTDTQYF,TGTGCCAGTAGTATAGTGACCAAGGGAACAGATACGCAGTATTTT
TRBV7-2,few,TRBJ1-4,-,CASSLELGAGEKLFF,TGTGCCAGCAGCTTAGAGCTGGGGGCAGGTGAAAAACTGTTTTTT
TRBV10-3,-,TRBJ2-5,-,CAINRDPSVETQYF,TGTGCCATCAACCGCGACCCGAGCGTTGAGACCCAGTACTTC
TRBV4-3,many,TRBJ2-3,-,CASSLAGLPSDTQYF,TGCGCCAGCAGCCTGGCGGGACTCCCCTCAGATACGCAGTATTTT
TRBV6-2/TRBV6-3,few,TRBJ1-2,-,CASSSPGAPNYGYTF,TGTGCCAGCAGCTCCCCGGGCGCACCTAACTATGGCTACACCTTC
TRBV7-8,many,TRBJ2-1,-,CASSPAFGGSSYNEQFF,TGTGCCAGCAGCCCGGCGTTCGGGGGTAGCTCCTACAATGAGCAGTTCTTC
TRBV12-3/TRBV12-4,many,TRBJ1-6,-,CASSLAVGSPLHF,TGTGCCAGCAGTCTAGCGGTGGGGTCACCCCTCCACTTT
TRBV7-2,few,TRBJ2-5,TRBD2,CASSPGTSGETQYF,TGTGCCAGCAGCCCAGGGACTAGTGGGGAGACCCAGTACTTC
TRBV20-1,few,TRBJ1-2,TRBD1,CSARLPDRVAGFSF,TGCAGTGCTAGACTCCCAGACAGGGTCGCCGGATTTTCCTTC
TRBV6-6,-,TRBJ1-2,TRBD1,CASSYRGQGSNYGYTF,TGTGCCAGCAGTTACAGGGGACAGGGATCCAACTATGGCTACACCTTC
TRBV7-3,few,TRBJ2-2,TRBD1,CASSRDRGGTGELFF,TGTGCCAGCAGCCGGGACAGGGGAGGGACCGGGGAGCTGTTTTTT
TRBV7-2,few,TRBJ2-7,TRBD2,CASSTLAGPYEQYF,TGTGCCAGCAGCACCTTAGCGGGTCCCTACGAGCAGTACTTC
TRBV28,few,TRBJ1-1,-,CASSTGFTEAFF,TGTGCCAGCAGTACAGGGTTCACTGAAGCTTTCTTT
TRBV6-5,-,TRBJ2-3,TRBD2,CASTQGPGGDTQYF,TGTGCCAGCACCCAGGGCCCGGGGGGAGATACGCAGTATTTT
TRBV24-1,-,TRBJ1-2,-,CATSDARGYTF,TGTGCCACCAGTGACGCGAGGGGCTACACCTTC
TRBV12-3/TRBV12-4,-,TRBJ2-5,-,CASRYSQQETQYF,TGTGCCAGCAGGTACAGCCAGCAAGAGACCCAGTACTTC
TRBV4-2,-,TRBJ1-6,-,CASSQLGSGSPLHF,TGTGCCAGCAGCCAACTTGGAAGTGGTTCACCCCTCCACTTT
TRBV7-8,few,TRBJ2-5,TRBD2,CASSWTGTSGETQYF,TGTGCCAGCAGCTGGACCGGGACTAGCGGAGAGACCCAGTACTTC
TRBV13,few,TRBJ1-5,TRBD1,CASSLGGDSQPQHF,TGTGCCAGCAGCTTAGGGGGGGACAGCCAGCCCCAGCATTTT
TRBV12-3/TRBV12-4,many,TRBJ2-3,TRBD2,CASSLAGRGPSTDTQYF,TGTGCCAGCAGTTTAGCGGGGAGGGGTCCTAGCACAGATACGCAGTATTTT
TRBV6-2/TRBV6-3,-,TRBJ2-3,TRBD2,CASSQEGTIFVDTQYF,TGTGCCAGCAGTCAGGAAGGGACTATTTTTGTTGATACGCAGTATTTT
TRBV29-1,once,TRBJ1-6,-,CSVEVRSNSPLHF,TGCAGCGTTGAAGTCCGATCCAATTCACCCCTCCACTTT
TRBV28,many,TRBJ2-7,TRBD1,CASSRDSYDF,TGTGCCAGCAGTCGGGACAGTTATGACTTC
TRBV5-1,few,TRBJ1-1,-,CASSTYTNRGTEAFF,TGCGCCAGCAGCACCTACACAAACCGCGGCACTGAAGCTTTCTTT
TRBV7-9,few,TRBJ1-4,-,CASSLFEKLFF,TGTGCCAGCAGCTTGTTTGAAAAACTGTTTTTT
TRBV28,few,TRBJ2-3,-,CASSLPPGVGTDTQYF,TGTGCCAGCAGTTTGCCCCCAGGGGTGGGCACAGATACGCAGTATTTT
TRBV5-1,many,TRBJ2-3,-,CASSSASTDTQYF,TGCGCCAGCAGCTCCGCCTCTACAGATACGCAGTATTTT
TRBV19,-,TRBJ1-5,-,CASSPAGTPRPQHF,TGTGCCAGTAGCCCCGCCGGGACTCCAAGGCCCCAGCATTTT
TRBV5-6,-,TRBJ1-2,-,CASSRDPSGYTF,TGTGCCAGCAGTCGAGATCCGTCAGGCTACACCTTC
TRBV24-1,few,TRBJ2-1,-,CATSDYQGASYDEQFF,TGTGCCACCAGTGATTACCAGGGAGCTTCGTATGATGAGCAGTTCTTC
TRBV3-1,-,TRBJ1-4,-,CASSQWGNNEKLFF,TGTGCCAGCAGCCAGTGGGGGAATAATGAAAAACTGTTTTTT
TRBV19,-,TRBJ1-1,-,CASEPLAGYTEAFF,TGTGCCAGTGAGCCTCTTGCAGGCTACACTGAAGCTTTCTTT
TRBV6-5,few,TRBJ1-1,-,CASSYSNPGTRISEAFF,TGTGCCAGCAGTTACTCCAACCCGGGGACTAGAATCTCTGAAGCTTTCTTT
TRBV27,-,TRBJ1-2,-,CASHQGRNYGYTF,TGTGCTTCCCATCAAGGGAGGAACTATGGCTACACCTTC
TRBV14,-,TRBJ1-6,-,CASRRDWHSPLHF,TGTGCCAGCAGACGCGATTGGCATTCACCCCTCCACTTT
TRBV29-1,few,TRBJ2-7,TRBD1,CSVRDRGYEQYF,TGCAGCGTGCGGGACAGGGGATACGAGCAGTACTTC
TRBV7-9,few,TRBJ2-2,TRBD2,CASSGRAGNTGELFF,TGTGCCAGCAGCGGGCGAGCGGGAAACACCGGGGAGCTGTTTTTT
TRBV7-2,-,TRBJ1-1,-,CASSLDTRAYTEAFF,TGTGCCAGCAGCTTAGATACCAGGGCTTACACTGAAGCTTTCTTT
TRBV5-4,-,TRBJ2-7,TRBD1,CASVPGQGGEQYF,TGTGCCAGCGTTCCGGGACAGGGTGGCGAGCAGTACTTC
TRBV7-9,-,TRBJ1-4,TRBD1,CASSLSPGQNEKLFF,TGTGCCAGCAGCTTGTCACCGGGACAGAATGAAAAACTGTTTTTT
TRBV12-3/TRBV12-4,-,TRBJ2-1,TRBD2,CASSLGWRGNEQFF,TGTGCCAGCAGTTTAGGGTGGCGGGGGAATGAGCAGTTCTTC
TRBV10-3,-,TRBJ1-5,TRBD1,CAIRGQGPNQPQHF,TGTGCCATCAGGGGACAGGGACCCAATCAGCCCCAGCATTTT
TRBV9,-,TRBJ2-3,TRBD2,CASSVVLAGGIDTQYF,TGTGCCAGCAGCGTAGTCCTAGCGGGGGGTATAGATACGCAGTATTTT
TRBV4-1,many,TRBJ2-7,-,CASSPGPWSDNEQYF,TGCGCCAGCAGCCCGGGGCCTTGGTCGGATAACGAGCAGTACTTC
TRBV5-1,few,TRBJ1-1,TRBD1,CASSPGDSYEKNTEAFF,TGCGCCAGCAGCCCCGGGGACAGTTATGAAAAGAACACTGAAGCTTTCTTT
TRBV10-3,-,TRBJ2-1,TRBD2,CAISESRTSGGWDEQFF,TGTGCCATCAGTGAGTCGAGGACTAGCGGGGGCTGGGATGAGCAGTTCTTC
TRBV20-1,few,TRBJ1-2,TRBD1,CSARDLQGPYGYTF,TGCAGTGCTAGAGACCTACAGGGGCCCTATGGCTACACCTTC
TRBV28,-,TRBJ2-7,TRBD2,CASRTGAERGARYEQYF,TGTGCCAGCAGGACCGGGGCTGAGCGGGGGGCGAGATACGAGCAGTACTTC
TRBV24-1,few,TRBJ2-3,-,CATSDYVTQYF,TGTGCCACCAGTGATTACGTTACGCAGTATTTT
TRBV6-1,-,TRBJ1-1,TRBD1,CASRMGQWVEAFF,TGTGCCAGCAGGATGGGACAGTGGGTTGAAGCTTTCTTT
TRBV7-9,few,TRBJ1-1,-,CASSFEKNTEAFF,TGTGCCAGCAGCTTCGAGAAGAACACTGAAGCTTTCTTT
TRBV4-3,-,TRBJ1-1,-,CASSQDNSPEVEAFF,TGCGCCAGCAGCCAAGATAACTCCCCGGAGGTTGAAGCTTTCTTT
TRBV9,few,TRBJ2-1,-,CASSGAARGTYNEQFF,TGTGCCAGCAGCGGGGCCGCCAGAGGCACCTACAATGAGCAGTTCTTC
TRBV28,few,TRBJ2-5,-,CASRRGGETQYF,TGTGCCAGCAGGAGGGGGGGAGAGACCCAGTACTTC
TRBV20-1,-,TRBJ1-5,-,CSASAIQVNQPQHF,TGCAGTGCTAGCGCCATCCAGGTGAATCAGCCCCAGCATTTT
TRBV7-9,-,TRBJ1-1,-,CASSGTLRNTEALF,TGTGCCAGCAGCGGGACACTAAGAAACACTGAAGCTTTATTT